These 12 T cell receptor beta chains came from one sample sequenced in a study of graft-versus-host responses after intestinal transplantation. Each mixed lymphocyte reaction held some 200,000 CFSE-labeled responders and some 200,000 irradiated violet-dye-labeled stimulators. Profiled with immunoSEQ multiplex PCR; TCRdb holds only in-frame clones, not every one. The sample includes tens of thousands of clones, over 35% of them seen just once. The sample was alloreactive CD8+ T cells from a mixed lymphocyte reaction culture, taken before transplantation. The subset denotes: CFSE-low proliferating T cells sorted from roughly 6-day pre-transplant mixed lymphocyte reaction (GvH or HvG direction). The receptors shown here come from a human patient who was an organ donor for intestinal transplantation.

CDR3 DNA: TGCGCCAGCAGTCCTTGGGGAGCTTACTACGAGCAGTACTTC. It is translated as CASSPWGAYYEQYF. This chain uses TRBV5-1 with TRBJ2-7; a weak D match, TRBD2 (5 bases). Germline lookup yields CDR1 SGHRS and CDR2 YFSETQ. V was pared by 5 bases and J by 3 bases, with 15 bases between. This CDR3 is 14 amino acids long. Full variable domain (rest looked up from reference TRBV5-1 and TRBJ2-7): KAGVTQTPRYLIKTRGQQVTLSCSPISGHRSVSWYQQTPGQGLQFLFEYFSETQRNKGNFPGRFSGRQFSNSRSEMNVSTLELGDSALYLCASSPWGAYYEQYFGPGTRLTVT.

The V call is TRBV6-6, the J call TRBJ2-7, with TRBD1 matching 11 bases. Germline V gene lookup returns CDR1 MNHNY and CDR2 SVGAGI (reference sequence). This CDR3 is built from 15 residues. Trimming at V came to 4 bases and at J to 2 bases, leaving 4 bases not matched to a gene. The CDR3 spells CASSLGGQGAYEQYF. The CDR3 nucleotides are TGTGCCAGCAGTTTGGGGGGACAGGGGGCCTACGAGCAGTACTTC.

The genes are TRBV4-3 and TRBJ1-1; TRBD1 is a possible D gene (5 bases). The germline gives CDR1 LGHNA, CDR2 YSLEER. This CDR3 spans 17 amino acids. V was cut by 0 bases and J by 6 bases, with 20 bases left in between. For the CDR3, the DNA is TGCGCCAGCAGCCAAGATTGGAAAACAGATTTGGGGGCTGAAGCTTTCTTT. Encoded protein: CASSQDWKTDLGAEAFF.

This clone appeared a few times. The CDR3 here is CASSQVGSDTQYF. Here the CDR3 DNA reads TGCGCCAGCAGCCAAGTGGGGTCAGATACGCAGTATTTT. The gene calls are TRBV4-1 and TRBJ2-3; no clear D gene. Germline CDR1 MGHRA, CDR2 YSYEKL. This CDR3 is 13 amino acids long. V was pared by 1 base and J by 4 bases, with 6 bases between.

This clone occurred a few times. The chain employs TRBV6-5 and TRBJ2-1; D gene uncertain. The CDR3 runs to 13 residues. CDR1 MNHEY and CDR2 SVGAGI come from the germline V gene. The germline V and J ends were trimmed by 0 bases and 7 bases, with 7 bases remaining between them. CDR3 sequence: CASSYSSSNEQFF. The CDR3, as DNA: TGTGCCAGCAGTTACTCGAGTAGTAATGAGCAGTTCTTC.

J is TRBJ2-1 and V is TRBV2; the D is unclear. V shed 6 bases and J shed 4 bases, with 7 bases lying between them. This CDR3 is built from 12 residues. The germline V gene has CDR1 SNHLY and CDR2 FYNNEI. The CDR3 spells CASRGKYNEQFF. In DNA form, the CDR3 reads TGTGCCAGCAGAGGAAAGTACAATGAGCAGTTCTTC.

The V gene is TRBV29-1, the J gene TRBJ2-3; 10 bases are a match to TRBD1. Germline CDR1 SQVTM, CDR2 ANQGSEA. The CDR3 is 17 residues long. The trim removed 3 bases at V and 2 bases at J, leaving 11 bases unmatched. DNA of the CDR3: TGCAGCGTTGACTACGGGACAGGGGCGATTTCCACAGATACGCAGTATTTT. It specifies CSVDYGTGAISTDTQYF.

The chain uses TRBV28 and TRBJ2-6, with 7 positions matching TRBD1. Germline values: CDR1 MDHEN, CDR2 SYDVKM. The V segment lost 4 bases and the J segment 0 bases; nucleotides outside the gene matches: 3. There are 16 residues in the CDR3. This chain's CDR3 is CASSSTGDSGANVLTF. CDR3 nucleotides: TGTGCCAGCAGTTCCACAGGGGACTCTGGGGCCAACGTCCTGACTTTC.

The genes are TRBV7-3 and TRBJ2-5, with TRBD2 as a possible D gene (6 bases). The CDR3 is 14 amino acids. Germline CDR1 and CDR2: SGHTA and FQGTGA. Trimming removed 5 bases at V and 3 bases at J, with 13 bases between. CDR3 bases: TGTGCCAGCAGCCCAAGCGGCGGGGAAGAGACCCAGTACTTC. It yields the protein CASSPSGGEETQYF. The variable domain in full, with the rest retrieved from reference TRBV7-3 and TRBJ2-5, is GAGVSQTPSNKVTEKGKYVELRCDPISGHTALYWYRQSLGQGPEFLIYFQGTGAADDSGLPNDRFFAVRPEGSVSTLKIQRTERGDSAVYLCASSPSGGEETQYFGPGTRLLVL.

In this sample, this clone turned up once. The genes are TRBV11-2 and TRBJ1-3; D unresolved. V lost 2 bases to trimming and J lost 4 bases, with 3 bases between them. This CDR3 comprises 12 residues. CDR1 and CDR2 (germline): SGHAT, FQNNGV. The CDR3 DNA follows: TGTGCCAGCAGCTTATCCGGAAACACCATATATTTT. Its translation: CASSLSGNTIYF.

This clone was counted a few times. The rearrangement joins TRBV30 to TRBJ2-3; 10 bases map to TRBD2. Germline CDR1 reads GTSNPN; CDR2 reads SVGIG (reference sequence). The V gene end was trimmed by 0 bases and the J gene end by 3 bases; junction bases not matched to a gene: 3. The CDR3 runs 15 residues. The CDR3 spells CAWSVAGGPTDTQYF. In nucleotides, the CDR3 is TGTGCCTGGAGTGTAGCGGGAGGGCCGACAGATACGCAGTATTTT.

This clone was seen once. Compared with germline, one end of the junction differs, possibly owing to a read error. This rearrangement joins TRBV7-7 to TRBJ2-2; D could derive from TRBD1 or TRBD2 (5 bases each). CDR3 length: 16 amino acids. Germline V gene lookup returns CDR1 SSHAT and CDR2 FNYEAQ (reference sequence). The CDR3, as DNA: TGTGCTAGCAGCTTAGGGTGGGGGAGTGACGCCGGGGAGCTGTTTTTT. This codes for CASSLGWGSDAGELFF.